The sample holds a few counts of the clone carrying this T cell receptor beta chain. Antigen specificity is unknown. Sample donors were healthy Caucasian individuals that came from Russia, aged roughly 6 to 90. This CDR3 is 14 amino acids long. Germline CDR1 and CDR2: DFQATT and SNEGSKA (reference sequence). V lost 5 bases, J lost 4 bases, and 8 bases stayed unmatched. Using a J-beta primer mix together with a sample-barcoded 5' primer, a second PCR was run for about 7 to 12 cycles. TCRdb processed the 5' RACE reads anew with MiXCR; each CDR3 protein has one entry. The sample lists about 800,000 distinct CDR3 sequences, roughly 64% seen once, with about 20% in the top ten. The data were taken from a study of blood T cells in healthy people across ages. General study points: It was the long-lived donors that had more naive CD4+ cells and higher diversity than aged donors. Naive T cell percentage by flow cytometry tracked strongly with beta diversity.

The chain employs TRBV20-1 and TRBJ2-7, with 10 bases aligning to TRBD2. The source is a young man in good health. Material: blood. The CDR3 nucleotides read TGCAGTGCTCCCAAGCTAGCGGGGGATTACGAGCAGTACTTC. Its translation: CSAPKLAGDYEQYF.